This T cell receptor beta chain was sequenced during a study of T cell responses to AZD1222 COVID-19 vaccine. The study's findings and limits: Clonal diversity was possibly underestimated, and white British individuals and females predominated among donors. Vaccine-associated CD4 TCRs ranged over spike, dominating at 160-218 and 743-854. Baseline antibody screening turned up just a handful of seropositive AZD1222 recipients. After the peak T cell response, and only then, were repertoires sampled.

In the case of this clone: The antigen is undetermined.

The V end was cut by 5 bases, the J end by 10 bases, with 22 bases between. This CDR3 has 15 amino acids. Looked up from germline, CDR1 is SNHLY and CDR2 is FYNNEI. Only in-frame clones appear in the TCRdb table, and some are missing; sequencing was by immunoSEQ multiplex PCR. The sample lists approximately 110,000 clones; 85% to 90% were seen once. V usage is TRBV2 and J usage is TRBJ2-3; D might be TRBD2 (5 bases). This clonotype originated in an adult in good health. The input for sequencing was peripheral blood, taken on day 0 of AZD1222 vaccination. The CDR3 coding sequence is TGTGCCAGCAGTAGAAATGATGCCCGAGCGAGGGCGCAGTATTTT. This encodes CASSRNDARARAQYF.